This TCR beta chain emerged from a study of T cells in localized non-small cell lung cancer. This clone showed up just a few times. Clones were sequenced by immunoSEQ multiplex PCR, and TCRdb holds only the in-frame ones, with some missing. The repertoire holds about 4,000 clones, with about 30% as singletons. V dropped 2 bases and J dropped 2; count of bases not matched to a gene: 6. The CDR3 extends over 16 amino acids. Germline CDR1 SGHNT, CDR2 YENEEA. This sample comprised lung tumor tissue, obtained before any cancer treatment. The TCR sequence derives from a man aged 35-69 years with stage II lung adenocarcinoma. The chain employs TRBV11-3 and TRBJ1-3, with 7 bases lining up with TRBD1. The CDR3 sequence is CASSLLLGTAGNTIYF. The CDR3 region has the DNA TGTGCCAGCAGCTTACTCCTTGGGACAGCTGGAAACACCATATATTTT.